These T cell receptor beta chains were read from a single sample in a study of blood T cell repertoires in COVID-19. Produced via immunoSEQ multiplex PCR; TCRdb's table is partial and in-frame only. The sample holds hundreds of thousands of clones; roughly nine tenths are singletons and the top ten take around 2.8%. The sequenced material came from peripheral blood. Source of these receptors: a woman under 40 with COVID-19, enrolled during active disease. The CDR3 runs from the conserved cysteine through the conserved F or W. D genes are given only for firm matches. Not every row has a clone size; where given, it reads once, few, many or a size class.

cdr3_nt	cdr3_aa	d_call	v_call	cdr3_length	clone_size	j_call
TGTGCCAGCAGTTACGGCCAGGGGGCTAACGTAAAAGAGACCCAGTACTTC	CASSYGQGANVKETQYF	TRBD1	TRBV6-2/TRBV6-3	17	.	TRBJ2-5
TGTGCCAGCAGTTTATACTGGGCTAGCGGGGGGGCATCCGATGAGCAGTTCTTC	CASSLYWASGGASDEQFF	TRBD2	TRBV28	18	once	TRBJ2-1
TGTGCCAGCAGCCCCCGTCCCCCCGATACGCAGTATTTT	CASSPRPPDTQYF	.	TRBV3-1/TRBV3-2	13	.	TRBJ2-3
TGCGCCAGCAGCCAGACAGGGGGCCCCTCTGGGGCCAACGTCCTGACTTTC	CASSQTGGPSGANVLTF	TRBD1	TRBV4-1	17	.	TRBJ2-6
TGTGCCAGCAGAAGAGGACAGGGGCCGAACACTGAAGCTTTCTTT	CASRRGQGPNTEAFF	TRBD1	TRBV9	15	.	TRBJ1-1
TGTGCCAGCAGTCTTCAGGGTGGCACTGAAGCTTTCTTT	CASSLQGGTEAFF	.	TRBV28	13	once	TRBJ1-1
TGTGCCAGCAGCGGTCGGTTAAGCACAGATACGCAGTATTTT	CASSGRLSTDTQYF	.	TRBV9	14	.	TRBJ2-3
TGTGCCAGTAGTCCCACCGGGACAGGGGGTTCGTGGAATCAGCCCCAGCATTTT	CASSPTGTGGSWNQPQHF	TRBD1	TRBV19	18	.	TRBJ1-5
TGTGCCACCAGTGATTCCCGACAGAATAGCAATCAGCCCCAGCATTTT	CATSDSRQNSNQPQHF	.	TRBV24-1	16	.	TRBJ1-5
TGCAGCGTTGCGGGGACACTTACTAACTATGGCTACACCTTC	CSVAGTLTNYGYTF	.	TRBV29-1	14	.	TRBJ1-2
TGTGCCAGCAGCTTAGGGGGGGACTTTGGCAGCACTGAAGCTTTCTTT	CASSLGGDFGSTEAFF	.	TRBV7-2	16	.	TRBJ1-1
TGTGCCAGCAGCTTCCCATCTAGCGGGAGGGAGACCCAGTACTTC	CASSFPSSGRETQYF	TRBD2	TRBV11-2	15	.	TRBJ2-5
TGTGCCAGCAGTATGCCGGACACTGAAGCTTTCTTT	CASSMPDTEAFF	.	TRBV6-6	12	.	TRBJ1-1
TGCGCCAGCAGCTTGGAGCCTGGACTAGCGTATTCCAATGAGCAGTTCTTC	CASSLEPGLAYSNEQFF	TRBD2	TRBV5-1	17	.	TRBJ2-1
TGTGCCAGCAGCGTAGACAGCACCTACGAGCAGTACTTC	CASSVDSTYEQYF	.	TRBV9	13	.	TRBJ2-7
TGTGCCAGCAGCTTAGTGGAGGGGCCCCAAGAGACCCAGTACTTC	CASSLVEGPQETQYF	.	TRBV7-9	15	few	TRBJ2-5